The 21 T cell receptor beta chains below come from one sample, sequenced in a study of identical twins. In TCRdb, the 5' RACE reads were re-called with MiXCR into one record per CDR3 protein. The repertoire holds approximately 220,000 distinct CDR3 sequences, with more than 6.5% as singletons. The data were also submitted as part of a second study, on yellow fever vaccine responses in identical twins.

Sequences were obtained from memory (CD45RO+) T cells sorted from blood. Receptors originate from a woman in her late teens or twenties in good health.

This clonotype was counted ten times or more. V gene TRBV7-3 combines with J gene TRBJ2-3; TRBD2 aligns across 10 bases. V lost 5 bases, J lost 3 bases, and 8 bases stayed unmatched. This CDR3 has 16 residues. Germline V gene lookup returns CDR1 SGHTA and CDR2 FQGTGA. The CDR3 bases are TGTGCCAGCAGCACACCCTCTAGCGGGGGTACAGATACGCAGTATTTT. Its translation is CASSTPSSGGTDTQYF.

The rearrangement joins TRBV18 to TRBJ2-3; D remains ambiguous. V was trimmed by 0 bases and J by 5 bases, leaving 6 bases between them. Per the germline V gene, CDR1 is KGHSH and CDR2 is LQKENI. The CDR3 runs to 13 residues. Here the CDR3 DNA reads TGTGCCAGCTCACCACCACGCGGAGATACGCAGTATTTT. This sequence encodes CASSPPRGDTQYF.

This clonotype was recorded a few times. The chain employs TRBV29-1 and TRBJ1-1, with D perhaps matching TRBD1 (6 bases). Germline V gives CDR1 SQVTM, CDR2 ANQGSEA. Trimming cost V 6 bases and J 7 bases, with 27 bases left between them. CDR3 length: 16 amino acids. The CDR3 region is CSVPLGGRYPLDEAFF. CDR3 sequence (DNA): TGCAGCGTCCCCTTAGGGGGGCGATATCCCTTAGATGAAGCTTTCTTT.

This clonotype showed up many times. The V gene is TRBV12-3 or TRBV12-4, the J gene TRBJ2-1; possible D gene TRBD1, 6 bases. V was pared by 5 bases and J by 6 bases, with 11 bases between. This CDR3 is built from 13 residues. This CDR3 is CASSISTGNEQFF. CDR3 in DNA: TGTGCCAGCAGTATATCGACAGGCAATGAGCAGTTCTTC.

With regard to this clonotype: A read error is possible here, since a much larger clone lies one base away. The rearrangement uses TRBV20-1 and TRBJ1-1; a possible D gene is TRBD1 (5 bases). Germline V gives CDR1 DFQATT, CDR2 SNEGSKA (reference sequence). Trimming cost V 6 bases and J 4 bases, with 12 bases left between them. The CDR3 has 12 residues. This CDR3 is CSAQQAITEAFF. The CDR3, as DNA: TGCAGTGCACAACAGGCGATCACTGAAGCTTTCTTT.

The sample holds a few counts of this clonotype. The V call is TRBV14, the J call TRBJ2-7; D may be TRBD1 (5 bases). The germline V gene has CDR1 SGHDN and CDR2 FVKESK. V lost 1 base and J lost 2, with 12 bases in between. The CDR3 sequence is 15 residues long. CDR3 coding DNA: TGTGCCAGCAGCCAAGTTGGTGGCAGGGCCTACGAGCAGTACTTC. Encoded protein: CASSQVGGRAYEQYF.

This chain connects TRBV4-3 to TRBJ2-6, with D possibly being TRBD2 (5 bases). CDR1 LGHNA and CDR2 YSLEER come from the germline V gene. V gave up 0 bases and J gave up 4 bases, with 10 bases separating them. This CDR3 region has 16 residues. CDR3 sequence (DNA): TGCGCCAGCAGCCAAGAGGCGGGCGTGGGGGCCAACGTCCTGACTTTC. Its translation: CASSQEAGVGANVLTF.

The V call is TRBV11-2, the J call TRBJ2-5; 14 bases are a match to TRBD2. The junction had 12 bases not matched to a gene; V was cut back by 4 bases and J by 5 bases. Germline V gene sequence: CDR1 SGHAT, CDR2 FQNNGV. The CDR3 has 18 amino acids. CDR3 loop: CASSSMTSGRASQETQYF. In DNA form, the CDR3 reads TGTGCCAGCAGCTCCATGACTAGCGGGAGGGCTTCCCAGGAGACCCAGTACTTC. Full variable domain (remainder filled in from reference TRBV11-2 and TRBJ2-5): EAGVAQSPRYKIIEKRQSVAFWCNPISGHATLYWYQQILGQGPKLLIQFQNNGVVDDSQLPKDRFSAERLKGVDSTLKIQPAKLEDSAVYLCASSSMTSGRASQETQYFGPGTRLLVL.

This clonotype was observed a few times. This chain links TRBV6-5 with TRBJ1-1; possible D gene TRBD1, 5 bases. The ends were cut back, 2 bases at V and 5 bases at J, with 15 bases in the middle. Germline CDR1 is MNHEY and CDR2 is SVGAGI. The CDR3 runs 15 residues. Here the CDR3 reads CASSYTQGGWTEAFF. In DNA form, the CDR3 reads TGTGCCAGCAGTTACACCCAGGGCGGTTGGACTGAAGCTTTCTTT.

At least ten counts were recorded for this clonotype. The chain couples TRBV7-2 to TRBJ1-5; D is unclear. CDR1 is SGHTA and CDR2 is FQGNSA in the germline V gene. This CDR3 has 13 amino acids. V lost 7 bases and J 0 bases, leaving 7 bases between the germline ends. As DNA, the CDR3 is TGTGCCAGCACCTCCTCTAGCAATCAGCCCCAGCATTTT. Its translation: CASTSSSNQPQHF.

There are many counts of this clonotype. The chain couples TRBV10-2 to TRBJ1-5; 7 bases map to TRBD1. The CDR3 is made up of 14 amino acids. With V trimmed by 8 bases and J by 6 bases, 10 bases remained unmatched. Germline CDR1 WSHSY, CDR2 SAAADI. CDR3 loop: CASSKGAGFQPQHF. CDR3 nucleotides: TGCGCCAGCTCGAAGGGGGCTGGGTTTCAGCCCCAGCATTTT.

This clonotype was detected many times. V and J are TRBV6-5 and TRBJ1-1; D possibly corresponds to TRBD1 (5 bases). V lost 0 bases and J lost 1, with 6 bases in between. This CDR3 is built from 14 residues. Per the germline V gene, CDR1 is MNHEY and CDR2 is SVGAGI. CDR3 sequence reads: CASSYSQGNTEAFF. DNA for the CDR3: TGTGCCAGCAGTTACTCGCAGGGGAACACTGAAGCTTTCTTT.

The chain combines TRBV6-5 with TRBJ1-2; tentative D call: TRBD1 (6 bases). Germline V gives CDR1 MNHEY, CDR2 SVGAGI. V was cut by 4 bases and J by 8 bases, with 11 bases left in between. The CDR3 is 12 residues long. The CDR3 DNA is TGTGCCAGCAGTTCTCGGGGGGGCGGCTACACCTTC. Protein product: CASSSRGGGYTF.

This clonotype came up many times. The chain has TRBV5-1 and TRBJ2-1; 7 positions agree with TRBD2. Trimming cost V 0 bases and J 8 bases; bases outside gene matches: 2. In germline, CDR1 is SGHRS, CDR2 YFSETQ. There are 13 residues in the CDR3. The DNA of the CDR3 is TGCGCCAGCAGCTTGGGGGGGGGGTATGAGCAGTTCTTC. It yields the protein CASSLGGGYEQFF.

The sample holds a few counts of this clonotype. The chain couples TRBV12-3 or TRBV12-4 to TRBJ2-7; 13 bases match TRBD2. The ends lost 5 bases at V and 5 bases at J; junction bases unmatched: 12. This CDR3 region has 17 residues. CDR3 nucleotides: TGTGCCAGCAGTCACTTGGGACTAGCGGGGAAGGTGGACGAGCAGTACTTC. It is translated as CASSHLGLAGKVDEQYF.

This clonotype was observed many times. The chain recombines TRBV29-1 with TRBJ1-1; D is uncertain. The germline V gene encodes CDR1 SQVTM and CDR2 ANQGSEA. The CDR3 length is 14 residues. The V end was cut by 4 bases, the J end by 0 bases, with 12 bases between. The CDR3 spells CSVVSDLLNTEAFF. The CDR3 DNA reads as TGCAGCGTTGTGTCGGACCTTTTGAACACTGAAGCTTTCTTT.

This clonotype was detected a few times. The rearrangement joins TRBV7-6 to TRBJ2-3; D perhaps matches TRBD2 (6 bases). The germline V gene has CDR1 SGHVS and CDR2 FNYEAQ. The CDR3 totals 15 residues. Trimming took 5 bases from V and 1 from J, leaving 13 bases between them. The chain's CDR3 is CASSQDASGTDTQYF. In nucleotides, the CDR3 is TGTGCCAGCAGCCAAGACGCTAGCGGCACAGATACGCAGTATTTT.

This clonotype was recorded a few times. The chain employs TRBV10-3 and TRBJ1-4; TRBD1 aligns across 8 bases. Germline CDR1 and CDR2: ENHRY and SYGVKD. Trimming took 3 bases from V and 4 from J; bases not matched to a gene: 7. This CDR3 has 16 residues. The CDR3 DNA reads TGTGCCATCAGTGATCGACAGGGGACGGGTAATGAAAAACTGTTTTTT. This gives the protein CAISDRQGTGNEKLFF.

In this sample, this clonotype turned up many times. The rearrangement joins TRBV7-2 to TRBJ2-2; D unclear. This CDR3 has 13 residues. Looked up from germline, CDR1 is SGHTA and CDR2 is FQGNSA. V lost 1 base and J lost 3, with 3 bases in between. The CDR3 reads CASSLGYTGELFF. DNA for the CDR3: TGTGCCAGCAGCTTAGGGTACACCGGGGAGCTGTTTTTT.

V gene TRBV6-1 combines with J gene TRBJ2-5; 13 bases are shared with TRBD2. The CDR3 is made up of 17 amino acids. Germline V gene lookup returns CDR1 MNHNS and CDR2 SASEGT. V lost 7 bases and J lost 5; bases outside the gene matches: 13. In DNA, the CDR3 is TGTGCCAGCACTCCCCAAGTACTAGCGGGAGGGTGGGAGACCCAGTACTTC. Its translation: CASTPQVLAGGWETQYF.

This clonotype was detected many times. The V gene is TRBV7-8, the J gene TRBJ2-7; 8 bases match TRBD1. CDR1 is SGHVS, CDR2 FQNEAQ, per germline. The CDR3 has 14 amino acids. Losses at the gene ends were 5 bases for V and 7 bases for J; bases not matched to a gene: 10. The CDR3 loop reads CASSPDRGSGEQYF. For the CDR3, the DNA is TGTGCCAGCAGCCCAGACAGGGGAAGTGGGGAGCAGTACTTC.